These 10 T cell receptor beta chains came from one sample sequenced in a study of blood T cells in healthy people across ages. The use of a sample-barcoded 5' primer and a J-beta primer mix characterized a second PCR of roughly 6 to 12 cycles. Using its own MiXCR run on the 5' RACE reads, TCRdb lists one record per CDR3 protein. This sample has about 1.8 million distinct CDR3 sequences; 40% to 55% occur once, and the top ten carry over 2%. Sequencing was performed on blood. The receptors were sampled from a woman between 40 and 55 years old in good health.

Only a few counts were recorded for this clonotype. The chain has TRBV11-1 and TRBJ2-7; D is possibly TRBD2 (6 bases). The end of the DNA fits TRBJ2-5 better, so the J call may be wrong. CDR3 length equals 17 residues. Germline CDR1 reads SGHAT; CDR2 reads FQDESV (reference sequence). The DNA for the CDR3 is TGTGCCAGCAGCTCACCCGGCCGGGGGTTCGGGTTGGAGACCCAGTACTTC. Its translation: CASSSPGRGFGLETQYF.

The V call is TRBV6-2 or TRBV6-3, the J call TRBJ2-3; D is possibly TRBD1 (5 bases). The CDR3 extends over 14 amino acids. Deletions cut 2 bases from V and 3 bases from J, with 9 bases between. Germline CDR1 MNHEY, CDR2 SVGEGT. CDR3 residues: CASSYGAWTDTQYF. As DNA, the CDR3 is TGTGCCAGCAGTTACGGGGCGTGGACAGATACGCAGTATTTT.

V is TRBV5-4 and J is TRBJ2-1; tentative D call: TRBD1 (6 bases). The V end was cut by 0 bases, the J end by 9 bases, with 19 bases between. CDR1 SGHNT and CDR2 YYREEE come from the germline V gene (reference sequence). This CDR3 has 16 residues. For the CDR3, the DNA is TGTGCCAGCAGCTTGGATGTAGGGGGTCCAGGAGGTGAGCAGTTCTTC. As protein: CASSLDVGGPGGEQFF.

This chain links TRBV21-1 with TRBJ2-7; the table's D call, TRBD1, was not checked against the DNA. TRBV21-1 is noted as a pseudogene. CDR3 size: 14 residues. In DNA form, the CDR3 reads TGTGCCAGCAGCTATAAGGGCAGGGGGACAGAGCAGTACTTC. Encoded protein: CASSYKGRGTEQYF.

This clonotype occurred a few times. The chain combines TRBV29-1 with TRBJ2-3, with 9 nucleotides matching TRBD2. Germline V lookup: CDR1 SQVTM, CDR2 ANQGSEA. The length of the CDR3 is 15 residues. Trimming removed 7 bases from V and 3 bases from J; junction bases left unmatched: 11. For the CDR3, the DNA is TGCAGCGCGGGAGGGGCGGGGGGGCCGACAGATACGCAGTATTTT. It translates to CSAGGAGGPTDTQYF.

In this sample, this clonotype turned up a few times. The CDR3 DNA reads as TGTGCCAGCAGCTTATTTTTGGTAGCGGGGGATCAAGAGCAGTACTTC. This translates into CASSLFLVAGDQEQYF. The V call is TRBV7-2, the J call TRBJ2-4, with 9 bases identical to TRBD2. CDR1 is SGHTA, CDR2 FQGNSA, per germline. CDR3 length: 16 amino acids. J gave up 13 bases and V 2 bases, and 15 bases lay outside the gene matches.

The rearrangement joins TRBV7-2 to TRBJ2-1; D is perhaps TRBD1 (6 bases). V was clipped by 1 base and J by 0 bases, with 16 bases between them. The CDR3 has 18 amino acids. Germline V gene data show CDR1 as SGHTA and CDR2 as FQGNSA. The CDR3 DNA reads as TGTGCCAGCAGCTTAGTGACAGGACGAATTAGCTCCTACAATGAGCAGTTCTTC. This gives the protein CASSLVTGRISSYNEQFF.

The chain joins TRBV3-1 to TRBJ2-5; D gene unclear. From germline, CDR1 is LGHDT and CDR2 YNNKEL (reference sequence). Trimming pared 1 base from V and 4 bases from J, leaving 7 bases between. CDR3 length: 13 residues. The CDR3 sequence: CASSQVCGETQYF. For the CDR3, the DNA is TGTGCCAGCAGCCAAGTTTGTGGAGAGACCCAGTACTTC.

The J gene is TRBJ1-2, the V gene TRBV5-1, with D uncertain. Germline CDR1 is SGHRS and CDR2 is YFSETQ. The length of the CDR3 is 17 residues. Deletions cut 4 bases from V and 5 bases from J, with 24 bases between. CDR3 amino acids: CASSLSPTQSVGYGYTF. The CDR3, as DNA: TGCGCCAGCAGCCTTTCCCCCACGCAATCAGTCGGGTATGGCTACACCTTC.

This rearrangement joins TRBV20-1 to TRBJ1-5, with D maybe TRBD1 (6 bases). CDR3 length equals 15 residues. Germline CDR1 reads DFQATT; CDR2 reads SNEGSKA (reference sequence). Between the trimmed V and J ends, which lost 4 bases and 4 bases, there was a span of 17 bases. CDR3 bases: TGCAGTGCTACTGATTCGACAGGCGTGAATCAGCCCCAGCATTTT. Translating gives CSATDSTGVNQPQHF.